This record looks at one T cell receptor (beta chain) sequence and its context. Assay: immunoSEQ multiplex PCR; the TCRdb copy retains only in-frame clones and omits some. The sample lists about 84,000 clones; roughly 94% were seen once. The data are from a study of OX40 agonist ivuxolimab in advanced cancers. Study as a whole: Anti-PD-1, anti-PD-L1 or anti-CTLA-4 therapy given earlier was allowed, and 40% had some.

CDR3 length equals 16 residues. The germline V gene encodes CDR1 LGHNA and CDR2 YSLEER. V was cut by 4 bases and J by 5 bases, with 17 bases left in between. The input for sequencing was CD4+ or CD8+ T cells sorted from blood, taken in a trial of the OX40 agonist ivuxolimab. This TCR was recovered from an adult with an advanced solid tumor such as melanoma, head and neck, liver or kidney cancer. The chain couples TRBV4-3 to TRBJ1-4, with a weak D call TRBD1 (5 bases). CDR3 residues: CASSPLPGPQNEKLFF. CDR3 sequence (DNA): TGCGCCAGCAGCCCGCTGCCGGGGCCTCAAAATGAAAAACTGTTTTTT.